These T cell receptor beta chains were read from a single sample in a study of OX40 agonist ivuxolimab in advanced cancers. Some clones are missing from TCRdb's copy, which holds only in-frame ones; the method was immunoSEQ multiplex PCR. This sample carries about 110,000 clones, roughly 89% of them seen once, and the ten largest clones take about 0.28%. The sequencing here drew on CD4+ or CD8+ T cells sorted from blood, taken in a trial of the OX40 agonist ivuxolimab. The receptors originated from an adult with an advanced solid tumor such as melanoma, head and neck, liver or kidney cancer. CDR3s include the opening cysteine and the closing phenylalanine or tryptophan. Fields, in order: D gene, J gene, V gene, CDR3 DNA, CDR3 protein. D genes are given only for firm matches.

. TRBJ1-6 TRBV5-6 TGTGCCAGCAGCTTGGGGGGTTATAATTCACCCCTCCACTTT CASSLGGYNSPLHF
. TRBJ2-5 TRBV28 TGTGCCAGCAGTTCCTCACTCCGGGTCCACTGGACCCAGTACTTC CASSSSLRVHWTQYF
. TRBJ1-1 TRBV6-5 TGTGCCAGCAGTTACGGGGCGAGTACTGAAGCTTTCTTT CASSYGASTEAFF
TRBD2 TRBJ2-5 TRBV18 TGTGCCAGCTCACCATCCGATGCGGGGGGGCTGAGTGAGACCCAGTACTTC CASSPSDAGGLSETQYF
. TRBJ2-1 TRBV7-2 TGTGCCAGCAGCTTAGTAGTGGGGGTTTCTTACAATGAGCAGTTCTTC CASSLVVGVSYNEQFF
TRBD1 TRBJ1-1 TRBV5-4 TGTGCCAGCAGCCCCCGGGGACAGGGGGACACTGAAGCTTTCTTT CASSPRGQGDTEAFF
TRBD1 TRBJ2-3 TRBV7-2 TGTGCCAGCAGCCGAGGACAGGGTTGGACAGATACGCAGTATTTT CASSRGQGWTDTQYF
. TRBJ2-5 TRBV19 TGTGCCAGTAGAAGGACAGTCCAAGAGACCCAGTACTTC CASRRTVQETQYF
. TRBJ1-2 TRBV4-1 TGCGCCAGCAGCCCACGGGAGGGGACGGAGTTGGGCTATGGCTACACCTTC CASSPREGTELGYGYTF
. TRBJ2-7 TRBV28 TGTGCCAGCAGTCCAAAATACGAGCAGTACTTC CASSPKYEQYF
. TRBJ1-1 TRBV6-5 TGTGCCAGCAGTTACTCGCTGGGGGGTTACGAAGCTTTCTTT CASSYSLGGYEAFF
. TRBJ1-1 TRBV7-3 TGTGCCAGCAGCCTCCGGTTGGCGGAAGCTTTCTTT CASSLRLAEAFF
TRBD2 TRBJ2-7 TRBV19 TGTGCCAGTAGTATGACTAGCGGGTCTTACGAGCAGTACTTC CASSMTSGSYEQYF
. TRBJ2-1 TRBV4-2 TGTGCCAGCAGCCAAGATCTGGAGGGGGGCGAGCAGTTCTTC CASSQDLEGGEQFF